The next 29 T cell receptor beta chains were all read from a single sample in a study of blood T cell repertoires in COVID-19. Generated by immunoSEQ multiplex PCR, the TCRdb table keeps only in-frame clones and is missing some. The sample includes about 120,000 clones, around 76% of them seen just once. Sequences were obtained from peripheral blood. These TCRs come from an older man with acute or convalescent COVID-19.

The chain employs TRBV7-8 and TRBJ1-1, with D possibly TRBD1 on 6 matching bases. The CDR3 spans 15 residues. The V gene's germline CDR1 is SGHVS and CDR2 FQNEAQ. V was clipped by 8 bases and J by 2 bases, with 18 bases between them. In nucleotides, the CDR3 is TGTGCCAGCCGACAGCAAGGACAGATAAACACTGAAGCTTTCTTT. Translated: CASRQQGQINTEAFF.

This clone was recorded a few times. The J gene is TRBJ2-6, the V gene TRBV7-2; D remains ambiguous. Germline values: CDR1 SGHTA, CDR2 FQGNSA. This CDR3 contains 16 residues. Trimming took 1 base from V and 0 from J, leaving 7 bases between them. CDR3 sequence: CASSLVAASGANVLTF. The CDR3 DNA sequence: TGTGCCAGCAGCTTAGTTGCGGCCTCTGGGGCCAACGTCCTGACTTTC.

V gene TRBV6-6 combines with J gene TRBJ2-2, with 8 bases aligning to TRBD2. J lost 4 bases, V lost 6 bases, and 7 bases had no gene match. This CDR3 has 15 residues. Germline CDR1 MNHNY, CDR2 SVGAGI (reference sequence). DNA for the CDR3: TGTGCCAGCAGCCACGGGAGGGGAGGCACCGGGGAGCTGTTTTTT. Its protein is CASSHGRGGTGELFF.

V is TRBV7-6 and J is TRBJ1-2; D unresolved. The germline gives CDR1 SGHVS, CDR2 FNYEAQ. The CDR3 is made up of 16 amino acids. The ends were cut back, 5 bases at V and 5 bases at J, with 21 bases in the middle. CDR3 nucleotide sequence: TGTGCCAGCAGCCCGGCGGCCGACTTCCTCCGGTATGGCTACACCTTC. It specifies CASSPAADFLRYGYTF. Filled out from reference TRBV7-6 and TRBJ1-2, the complete variable domain reads GAGVSQSPRYKVTKRGQDVALRCDPISGHVSLYWYRQALGQGPEFLTYFNYEAQQDKSGLPNDRFSAERPEGSISTLTIQRTEQRDSAMYRCASSPAADFLRYGYTFGSGTRLTVV.

V gene TRBV6-6 combines with J gene TRBJ1-2, with a weak D call TRBD1 (5 bases). CDR1 is MNHNY, CDR2 SVGAGI, per germline (reference sequence). Trimming removed 6 bases at V and 4 bases at J, with 15 bases between. There are 14 residues in the CDR3. The CDR3 protein is CASSRDSSPYGYTF. The DNA of the CDR3 is TGTGCCAGCAGCCGGGACTCGTCCCCCTATGGCTACACCTTC.

This chain uses TRBV6-5 with TRBJ2-7; D might be TRBD1 (6 bases). Per germline, CDR1 MNHEY and CDR2 SVGAGI. CDR3 length: 13 residues. V dropped 3 bases and J dropped 6 bases, with 12 bases sitting between them. The CDR3 loop reads CASSYGWTAEQYF. The DNA of the CDR3 is TGTGCCAGCAGTTATGGATGGACAGCCGAGCAGTACTTC.

This chain connects TRBV6-1 to TRBJ2-2, with D perhaps matching TRBD2 (5 bases). In germline, CDR1 is MNHNS, CDR2 SASEGT. V lost 2 bases and J 4 bases, leaving 17 bases between the germline ends. The CDR3 spans 17 residues. CDR3 amino acids: CASSEPWSAARTGELFF. The CDR3 bases are TGTGCCAGCAGTGAACCTTGGTCAGCGGCCCGCACCGGGGAGCTGTTTTTT.

This sequence joins TRBV19 and TRBJ1-1; no firm D call. The CDR3 spans 13 residues. Trimming removed 4 bases from V and 3 bases from J, with 9 bases in between. Germline V gives CDR1 LNHDA, CDR2 SQIVND (reference sequence). The CDR3 protein is CASSSGFYTEAFF. The CDR3 DNA is TGTGCCAGTAGTAGCGGGTTTTACACTGAAGCTTTCTTT.

There are a few counts of this clone. Here the CDR3 DNA reads TGTGCCAGCAGTGACGTCAGATATAATTCACCCCTCCACTTT. Translated: CASSDVRYNSPLHF. The chain has TRBV6-1 and TRBJ1-6; no clear D. CDR3 length equals 14 residues. V was shortened by 3 bases and J by 4 bases, with 7 bases between the two germline ends. Germline V gives CDR1 MNHNS, CDR2 SASEGT.

The CDR3 DNA follows: TGTGCCAGCAGCCGAGCGATCGCAGCCTACGAGCAGTACTTC. Translated, it gives CASSRAIAAYEQYF. The chain uses TRBV7-8 and TRBJ2-7; D gene unclear. This CDR3 region has 14 residues. The V gene's germline CDR1 is SGHVS and CDR2 FQNEAQ. Trimming stripped 5 bases from V and 2 bases from J, with 13 bases between.

This clone showed up just a few times. The gene calls are TRBV2 and TRBJ1-4; D is undetermined. CDR1 and CDR2 from the germline V gene are SNHLY and FYNNEI. This CDR3 is built from 17 residues. V dropped 2 bases and J dropped 4 bases, with 17 bases sitting between them. Here the CDR3 reads CASSESPGGRRNEKLFF. DNA of the CDR3: TGTGCCAGCAGTGAAAGCCCCGGTGGCAGGCGTAATGAAAAACTGTTTTTT.

The V call is TRBV7-2, the J call TRBJ2-3, with 9 nucleotides matching TRBD2. Unmatched junction bases numbered 9, after V lost 6 bases and J lost 5 bases. CDR3 size: 15 residues. The germline CDR1 and CDR2 sequences are SGHTA and FQGNSA. CDR3 residues: CASSFSGGPLDTQYF. The CDR3 DNA follows: TGTGCCAGCAGTTTTAGCGGGGGCCCGCTAGATACGCAGTATTTT. Full variable domain (rest looked up from reference TRBV7-2 and TRBJ2-3): GAGVSQSPSNKVTEKGKDVELRCDPISGHTALYWYRQSLGQGLEFLIYFQGNSAPDKSGLPSDRFSAERTGGSVSTLTIQRTQQEDSAVYLCASSFSGGPLDTQYFGPGTRLTVL.

The chain has TRBV5-4 and TRBJ1-2; TRBD1 is a possible D gene (6 bases). The CDR3 has 13 amino acids. Between the trimmed V and J ends, which lost 4 bases and 4 bases, there was a span of 11 bases. The V gene's germline CDR1 is SGHNT and CDR2 YYREEE (reference sequence). DNA for the CDR3: TGTGCCAGCAGCCGGGACACCCTCTATGGCTACACCTTC. It is translated as CASSRDTLYGYTF.

The V call is TRBV11-3, the J call TRBJ2-5; 13 nucleotides agree with TRBD2. Germline V gene lookup returns CDR1 SGHNT and CDR2 YENEEA. The junction had 5 bases not matched to a gene; V was cut back by 5 bases and J by 2 bases. The CDR3 sequence is 16 residues long. This CDR3 is CASSLGTSGEQETQYF. The CDR3 nucleotides are TGTGCCAGCAGCCTCGGGACTAGCGGGGAGCAAGAGACCCAGTACTTC.

The V and J genes are TRBV5-4 and TRBJ2-6, with 10 bases identical to TRBD1. V shed 4 bases, J shed 2 bases, and the junction held 3 bases outside the gene matches. In germline, CDR1 is SGHNT, CDR2 YYREEE (reference sequence). The CDR3 is 16 amino acids. The CDR3 protein is CASSETGGTGANVLTF. The CDR3 DNA is TGTGCCAGCAGCGAGACAGGGGGCACTGGGGCCAACGTCCTGACTTTC.

The chain recombines TRBV4-3 with TRBJ1-2, with D unclear. The CDR3 consists of 14 residues. V was shortened by 6 bases and J by 8 bases, with 19 bases between the two germline ends. Germline loops: CDR1 LGHNA, CDR2 YSLEER. This CDR3 is CASRPGIQRVGYTF. The CDR3 DNA reads as TGCGCCAGCAGACCCGGGATCCAGAGAGTAGGCTACACCTTC.

This clone was counted between two and nine times. The chain recombines TRBV5-1 with TRBJ2-5; 8 bases map to TRBD2. V lost 7 bases and J lost 4; bases outside the gene matches: 9. The CDR3 length is 14 residues. Germline V gives CDR1 SGHRS, CDR2 YFSETQ. As DNA, the CDR3 is TGCGCCAGCGGCACCGCGGGGGGCGGAGAGACCCAGTACTTC. Protein: CASGTAGGGETQYF. Full variable domain (outside the CDR3, taken from reference TRBV5-1 and TRBJ2-5): KAGVTQTPRYLIKTRGQQVTLSCSPISGHRSVSWYQQTPGQGLQFLFEYFSETQRNKGNFPGRFSGRQFSNSRSEMNVSTLELGDSALYLCASGTAGGGETQYFGPGTRLLVL.

This sequence joins TRBV6-2 or TRBV6-3 and TRBJ1-4, with TRBD1 matching over 8 bases. Trimming at V came to 4 bases and at J to 5 bases, leaving 3 bases not matched to a gene. CDR1 and CDR2 (germline): MNHEY, SVGEGT. This CDR3 has 14 amino acids. The CDR3 loop reads CASSSQGVNEKLFF. The CDR3 region has the DNA TGTGCCAGCAGTTCACAGGGGGTAAATGAAAAACTGTTTTTT.

This chain joins TRBV5-1 and TRBJ1-5; possible D gene TRBD1, 6 bases. CDR3 length: 15 amino acids. The germline gives CDR1 SGHRS, CDR2 YFSETQ. Trimming pared 3 bases from V and 6 bases from J, leaving 16 bases between. The CDR3 nucleotides read TGCGCCAGCAGCTCAGGGGAGAAGATAGGTCAGCCCCAGCATTTT. It yields the protein CASSSGEKIGQPQHF.

This chain links TRBV6-2 or TRBV6-3 with TRBJ2-1, with 8 bases that match TRBD1. The ends lost 0 bases at V and 8 bases at J; junction bases unmatched: 6. CDR1 MNHEY and CDR2 SVGEGT come from the germline V gene. The CDR3 contains 15 residues. For the CDR3, the DNA is TGTGCCAGCAGTTACTCGGGCAGGGGGCGGGATGAGCAGTTCTTC. Translating gives CASSYSGRGRDEQFF.

The genes are TRBV4-2 and TRBJ2-7, with TRBD2 identical over 12 bases. CDR3 length equals 17 residues. After removal of 4 bases from V and 2 bases from J, the junction contained 9 bases not matched to a gene. The germline CDR1 and CDR2 sequences are LGHNA and YNFKEQ. In DNA form, the CDR3 reads TGTGCCAGCAGCCGCCGCACTAGCGGGGGGCCCCCCTACGAGCAGTACTTC. It translates to CASSRRTSGGPPYEQYF.

The chain couples TRBV27 to TRBJ1-2, with D tentatively TRBD1 (5 bases). The germline CDR1 and CDR2 sequences are MNHEY and SMNVEV (reference sequence). The CDR3 loop spans 17 amino acids. Trimming left V 3 bases short and J 8 bases short, with 25 bases between. The CDR3 loop reads CASSLSGSADRRGGYTF. The CDR3 bases are TGTGCCAGCAGTTTGTCCGGCAGCGCTGATCGGCGGGGCGGCTACACCTTC.

This rearrangement joins TRBV5-6 to TRBJ1-5; TRBD1 agrees at 10 bases. After removal of 3 bases from V and 5 bases from J, the junction contained 5 bases not matched to a gene. Germline V CDR1 and CDR2: SGHDT, YYEEEE. This CDR3 comprises 15 residues. The chain's CDR3 is CASSWGTGDDQPQHF. CDR3 bases: TGTGCCAGCAGCTGGGGGACAGGGGACGATCAGCCCCAGCATTTT.

The CDR3 bases are TGTGCCAGCAGCCGGGACAGGGGACAGCCCCAGCATTTT. Amino acids: CASSRDRGQPQHF. This chain connects TRBV12-3 or TRBV12-4 to TRBJ1-5; 10 positions agree with TRBD1. The CDR3 contains 13 residues. The junction had 3 bases not matched to a gene; V was cut back by 6 bases and J by 7 bases.

The rearrangement joins TRBV5-4 to TRBJ2-7; perhaps TRBD2 as D (5 bases). Germline assignment: CDR1 SGHNT and CDR2 YYREEE (reference sequence). V was clipped by 0 bases and J by 3 bases, with 16 bases between them. The CDR3 is made up of 16 amino acids. The CDR3 bases are TGTGCCAGCAGCTTGGTCGGCCGGGGAGTGGACTACGAGCAGTACTTC. Encoded protein: CASSLVGRGVDYEQYF.

The V and J genes are TRBV6-6 and TRBJ1-2, with TRBD1 matching over 8 bases. The V and J ends lost 5 bases and 3 bases, in that order; junction bases with no gene match: 5. CDR1 MNHNY and CDR2 SVGAGI come from the germline V gene (reference sequence). The CDR3 has 14 amino acids. The CDR3 nucleotides are TGTGCCAGCAGTCCTCAGGGGGCCGACTATGGCTACACCTTC. Protein: CASSPQGADYGYTF.

The rearrangement links TRBV7-2 to TRBJ1-2; TRBD1 is a possible D gene (5 bases). This CDR3 region has 15 residues. V lost 4 bases and J lost 0, with 12 bases in between. In germline, CDR1 is SGHTA, CDR2 FQGNSA. In DNA form, the CDR3 reads TGTGCCAGCAGCTGGGGCATTACATCTAACTATGGCTACACCTTC. This codes for CASSWGITSNYGYTF.

In its sample, this clone was seen a few times. The genes are TRBV5-6 and TRBJ1-5; 10 nucleotides align to TRBD1. The CDR3 contains 15 residues. CDR1 and CDR2 from the germline V gene are SGHDT and YYEEEE. J was trimmed by 4 bases and V by 4 bases; bases with no gene match: 5. The CDR3 protein is CASSRRTGGNQPQHF. The CDR3 nucleotides read TGTGCCAGCAGCCGCCGGACAGGGGGTAATCAGCCCCAGCATTTT.

The rearrangement links TRBV4-1 to TRBJ2-3; 13 nucleotides agree with TRBD2. The CDR3 covers 19 residues. Per the germline V gene, CDR1 is MGHRA and CDR2 is YSYEKL. V shed 1 base, J shed 6 bases, and the junction held 13 bases outside the gene matches. Here the CDR3 reads CASSQARLAGGPIGDTQYF. The CDR3 DNA is TGCGCCAGCAGCCAAGCAAGACTAGCGGGGGGCCCGATTGGGGATACGCAGTATTTT.